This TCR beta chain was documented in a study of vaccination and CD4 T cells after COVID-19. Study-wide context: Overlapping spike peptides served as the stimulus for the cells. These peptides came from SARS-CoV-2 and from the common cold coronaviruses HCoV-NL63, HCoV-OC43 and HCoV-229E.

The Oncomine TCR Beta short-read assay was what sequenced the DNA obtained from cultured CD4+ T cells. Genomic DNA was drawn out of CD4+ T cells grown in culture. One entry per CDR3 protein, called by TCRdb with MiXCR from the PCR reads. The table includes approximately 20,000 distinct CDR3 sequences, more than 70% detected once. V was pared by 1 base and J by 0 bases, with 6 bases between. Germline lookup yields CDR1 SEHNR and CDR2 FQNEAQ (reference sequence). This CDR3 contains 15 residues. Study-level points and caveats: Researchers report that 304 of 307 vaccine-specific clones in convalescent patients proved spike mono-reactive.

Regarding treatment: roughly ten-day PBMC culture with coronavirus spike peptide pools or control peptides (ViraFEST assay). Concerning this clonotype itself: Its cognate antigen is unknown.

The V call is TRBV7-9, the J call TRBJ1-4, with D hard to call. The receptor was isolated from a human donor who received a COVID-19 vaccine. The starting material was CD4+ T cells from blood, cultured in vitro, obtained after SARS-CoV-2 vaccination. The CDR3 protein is CASSLDGATNEKLFF. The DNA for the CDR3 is TGTGCCAGCAGCTTAGACGGTGCAACTAATGAAAAACTGTTTTTT. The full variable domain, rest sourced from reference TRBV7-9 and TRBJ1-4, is DTGVSQNPRHKITKRGQNVTFRCDPISEHNRLYWYRQTLGQGPEFLTYFQNEAQLEKSRLLSDRFSAERPKGSFSTLEIQRTEQGDSAMYLCASSLDGATNEKLFFGSGTQLSVL.